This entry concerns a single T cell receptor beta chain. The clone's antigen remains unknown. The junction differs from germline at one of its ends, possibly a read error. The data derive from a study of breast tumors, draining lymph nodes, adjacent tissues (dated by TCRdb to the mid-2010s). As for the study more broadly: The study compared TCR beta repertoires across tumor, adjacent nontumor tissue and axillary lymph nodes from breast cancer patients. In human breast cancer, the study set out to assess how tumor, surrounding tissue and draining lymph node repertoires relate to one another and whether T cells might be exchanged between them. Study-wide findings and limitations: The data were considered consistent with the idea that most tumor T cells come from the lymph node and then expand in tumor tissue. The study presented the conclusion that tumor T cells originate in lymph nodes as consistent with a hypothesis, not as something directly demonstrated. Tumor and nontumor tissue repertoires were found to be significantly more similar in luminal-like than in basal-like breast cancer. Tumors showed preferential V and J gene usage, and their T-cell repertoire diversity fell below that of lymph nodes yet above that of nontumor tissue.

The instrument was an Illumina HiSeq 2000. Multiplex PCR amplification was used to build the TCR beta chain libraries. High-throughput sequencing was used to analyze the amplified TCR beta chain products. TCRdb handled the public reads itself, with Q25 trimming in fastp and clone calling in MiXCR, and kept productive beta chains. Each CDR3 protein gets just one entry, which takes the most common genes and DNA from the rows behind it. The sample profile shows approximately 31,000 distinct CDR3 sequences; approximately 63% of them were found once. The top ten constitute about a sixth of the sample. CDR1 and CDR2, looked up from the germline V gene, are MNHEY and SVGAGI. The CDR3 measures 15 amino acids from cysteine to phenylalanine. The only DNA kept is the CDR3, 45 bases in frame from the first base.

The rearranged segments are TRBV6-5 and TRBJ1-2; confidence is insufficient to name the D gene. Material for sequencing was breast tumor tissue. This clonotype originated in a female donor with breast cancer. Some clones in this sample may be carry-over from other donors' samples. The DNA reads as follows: TGTGCCAGCAGTCACTCGTTCCAGAGTGGCTATGGCTACACCTTC. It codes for CASSHSFQSGYGYTF.